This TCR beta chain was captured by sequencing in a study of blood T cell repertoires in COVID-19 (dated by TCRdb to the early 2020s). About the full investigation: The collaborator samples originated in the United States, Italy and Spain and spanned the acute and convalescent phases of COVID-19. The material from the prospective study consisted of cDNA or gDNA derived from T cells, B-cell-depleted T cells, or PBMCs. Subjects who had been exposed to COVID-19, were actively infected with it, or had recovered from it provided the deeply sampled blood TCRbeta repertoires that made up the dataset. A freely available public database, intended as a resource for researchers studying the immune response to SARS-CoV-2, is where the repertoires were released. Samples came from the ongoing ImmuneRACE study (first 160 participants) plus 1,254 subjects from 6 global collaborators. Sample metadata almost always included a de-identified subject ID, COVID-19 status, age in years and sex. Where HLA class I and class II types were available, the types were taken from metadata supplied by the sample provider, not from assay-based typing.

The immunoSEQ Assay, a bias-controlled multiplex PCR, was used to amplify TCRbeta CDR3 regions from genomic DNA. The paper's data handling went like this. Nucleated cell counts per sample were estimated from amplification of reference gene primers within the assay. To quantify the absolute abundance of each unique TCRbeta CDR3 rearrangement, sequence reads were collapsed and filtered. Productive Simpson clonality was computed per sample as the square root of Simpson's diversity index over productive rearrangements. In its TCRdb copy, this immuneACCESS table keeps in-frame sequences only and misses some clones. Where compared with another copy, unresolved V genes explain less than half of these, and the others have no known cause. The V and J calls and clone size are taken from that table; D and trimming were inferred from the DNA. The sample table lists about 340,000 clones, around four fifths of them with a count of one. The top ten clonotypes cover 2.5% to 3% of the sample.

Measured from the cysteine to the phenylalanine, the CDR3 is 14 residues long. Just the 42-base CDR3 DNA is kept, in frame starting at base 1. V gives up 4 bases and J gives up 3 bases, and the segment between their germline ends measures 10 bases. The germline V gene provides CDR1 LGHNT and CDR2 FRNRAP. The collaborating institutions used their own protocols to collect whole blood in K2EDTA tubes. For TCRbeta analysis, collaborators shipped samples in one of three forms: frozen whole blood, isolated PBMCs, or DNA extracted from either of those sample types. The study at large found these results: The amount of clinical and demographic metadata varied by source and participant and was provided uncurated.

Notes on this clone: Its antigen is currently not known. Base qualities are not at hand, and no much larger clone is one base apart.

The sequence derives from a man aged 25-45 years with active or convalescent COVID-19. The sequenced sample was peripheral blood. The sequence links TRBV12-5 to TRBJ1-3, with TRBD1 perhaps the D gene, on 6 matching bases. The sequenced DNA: TGTGCTAGTGGTTCCGGGACATTTGGAAACACCATATATTTT. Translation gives CASGSGTFGNTIYF. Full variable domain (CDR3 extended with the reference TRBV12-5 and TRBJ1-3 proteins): DARVTQTPRHKVTEMGQEVTMRCQPILGHNTVFWYRQTMMQGLELLAYFRNRAPLDDSGMPKDRFSAEMPDATLATLKIQPSEPRDSAVYFCASGSGTFGNTIYFGEGSWLTVV.